This paragraph reports one TCR beta chain. Its specificity is not known. Unique molecular identifiers were built into the TCRbeta library. MiXCR, run by TCRdb on the PCR reads, gives a single entry per CDR3 protein. The sample lists under 250,000 distinct CDR3 sequences, roughly a quarter occurring once. Germline V CDR1 and CDR2: DFQATT, SNEGSKA (reference sequence). With V trimmed by 3 bases and J by 3 bases, 10 bases remained unmatched. The CDR3 consists of 15 residues. This specimen comes from a study of T-cell reconstitution after alpha-beta-depleted transplantation in children. Notes on the study in general: Reports say that about two months after transplant, the alpha-beta T cells came out of several hundred graft clones that had expanded.

This specimen consisted of PBMCs, mostly from graft donor cells, obtained 360 days after TCRalphabeta/CD19-depleted stem cell transplant. The receptor was derived from a female patient aged 2-15 years who had a stem cell transplant for congenital amegakaryocytic thrombocytopenia, so the T cells may come from the graft donor. The chain uses TRBV20-1 and TRBJ1-1, with 7 bases aligning to TRBD1. As DNA, the CDR3 is TGCAGTGCTAGTTTGGGCACAACAGGGGACACTGAAGCTTTCTTT. Translating gives CSASLGTTGDTEAFF.